The sample holds a few counts of the clone carrying this TCR beta chain. The data originate from a study of read filtering for tumor transcriptome and immune sequencing. The CDR3 length is 15 residues. In germline, CDR1 is SGHRS, CDR2 YFSETQ. V shed 2 bases and J shed 6 bases, with 15 bases lying between them. The library was built from approximately 400 ng RNA with molecular barcoded adaptors for alpha/delta and beta/gamma chains. TCRdb re-called the reads through MiXCR, storing one row per CDR3 protein. The sample has 75,000 to 95,000 distinct CDR3 sequences, roughly an eighth seen once. This receptor was identified in a donor aged 40 or over with multiple myeloma. Sequencing was done on a sample of a population of CD138-negative cells sorted from bone marrow. The V and J genes are TRBV5-1 and TRBJ1-5; D call uncertain. The CDR3 spells CASSLMVGASQPQHF. CDR3 DNA: TGCGCCAGCAGCTTAATGGTGGGCGCAAGTCAGCCCCAGCATTTT.